This record concerns one TCR beta chain sequence. What it recognizes is unknown. At one end the junction does not follow the germline gene, possibly because of a read error. Constant-region priming of 500 ng total RNA yielded TCR beta cDNA. Libraries covering TCR beta were generated through three nested multiplex PCR rounds (using a slightly modified ARM-PCR). TCRdb reprocessed the multiplex PCR reads via MiXCR and lists one record per CDR3 protein. Of approximately 73,000 distinct CDR3 sequences in the sample, over 60% were seen once. This specimen belongs to a study of tumor-infiltrating lymphocytes in primary liver carcinoma. The study, taken as a whole, reports: There were only about 7-25% of top clones found in all five tumor regions.

Joint extraction of RNA and DNA used about 17-33 mg of bulk tissue that was unsorted. Sequencing used liver tumor tissue from sampling region 4. Subset in this sample: tumor region T4, right-lateral pole. The TCR was taken from a man aged 35 to 55 with primary liver carcinoma and hepatitis B virus infection.

The CDR3 bases are TGTGCCGTCAGTGTCGGTGGGACAGCTAACACCGGGGAGCTGTTTTTT. This sequence encodes CAVSVGGTANTGELFF. The chain carries TRBV10-3 and TRBJ2-2; TRBD1 matches at 7 bases. In germline, CDR1 is ENHRY, CDR2 SYGVKD. The CDR3 is made up of 16 amino acids.